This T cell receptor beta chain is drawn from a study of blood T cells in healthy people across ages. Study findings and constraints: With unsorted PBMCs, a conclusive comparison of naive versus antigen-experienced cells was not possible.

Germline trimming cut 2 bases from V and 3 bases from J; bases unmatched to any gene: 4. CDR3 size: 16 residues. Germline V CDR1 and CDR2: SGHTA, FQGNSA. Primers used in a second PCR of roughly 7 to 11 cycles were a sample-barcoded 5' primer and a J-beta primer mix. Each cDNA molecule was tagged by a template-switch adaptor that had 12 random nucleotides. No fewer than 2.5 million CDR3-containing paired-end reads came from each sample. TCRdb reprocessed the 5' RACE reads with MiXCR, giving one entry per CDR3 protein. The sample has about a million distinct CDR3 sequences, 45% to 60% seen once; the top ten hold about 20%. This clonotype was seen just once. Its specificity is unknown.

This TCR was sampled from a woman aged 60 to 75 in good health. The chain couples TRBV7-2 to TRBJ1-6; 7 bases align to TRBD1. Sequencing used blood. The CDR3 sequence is CASSLSGGLYNSPLHF. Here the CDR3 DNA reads TGTGCCAGCAGCTTATCAGGGGGACTCTATAATTCACCCCTCCACTTT.